This TCR beta chain was sequenced during a study of T cells expressing NK-cell markers. The overall study: Seven HCMV-seropositive donors and one seronegative donor made up the eight sequenced donors. Findings and caveats of the study: The study found dominant NKG2C+ clonotypes at about 1.0-7.5% of CD8+ T cells in roughly six donors. HCMV specificity was not established for the expanded NKG2C+ T cell clones. These same clonotypes (in several donors) also led the CD3+CD56-NKG2C+ fraction.

Notes on this clonotype: The antigen is unknown.

The germline CDR1 and CDR2 sequences are MNHNY and SVGAGI (reference sequence). The CDR3 sequence is 13 residues long. TCRdb reprocessed the 5' RACE reads and keeps a single row for each CDR3 protein, giving no DNA. In all, the sample yields roughly 390,000 distinct CDR3 sequences. The rearrangement links TRBV6-6 to TRBJ2-5; TCRdb names TRBD1, which stays unverified in the absence of DNA. Sequencing input: blood T cells: a sorted CD56 or NKG2C T cell subset, CD4+ or CD8+ T cells, or bulk PBMC T cells (not recorded which). The origin of this receptor is a woman in her forties or fifties in good health. The CDR3 region is CASSYTGRETQYF.